What follows are 10 T cell receptor beta chains derived from one specimen sequenced in a study of blood T cell repertoires in COVID-19. Profiled with immunoSEQ multiplex PCR; TCRdb holds only in-frame clones, not every one. The data show hundreds of thousands of clones, roughly 85% seen once. The source material was peripheral blood. These receptors all come from a woman in her 30s with active or convalescent COVID-19.

This clone was counted a few times. The CDR3 bases are TGCGCCAGCAGCGAATCAGGGGGCAATCAGCCCCAGCATTTT. Protein: CASSESGGNQPQHF. The chain employs TRBV5-1 and TRBJ1-5, with D possibly TRBD1 on 6 matching bases. V gave up 4 bases and J gave up 2 bases, with 10 bases separating them. The germline V gene encodes CDR1 SGHRS and CDR2 YFSETQ. This CDR3 has 14 residues.

The V call is TRBV27, the J call TRBJ2-1, with TRBD1 matching 7 bases. Germline trimming cut 8 bases from V and 3 bases from J; bases unmatched to any gene: 7. Germline V lookup: CDR1 MNHEY, CDR2 SMNVEV (reference sequence). This CDR3 has 14 residues. CDR3 DNA sequence: TGTGCCAGCTCAGAACCAGGGGGCTACAATGAGCAGTTCTTC. It specifies CASSEPGGYNEQFF.

The chain uses TRBV27 and TRBJ1-3; 8 bases are a match to TRBD1. This CDR3 has 14 residues. Germline values: CDR1 MNHEY, CDR2 SMNVEV (reference sequence). The J segment lost 4 bases and the V segment lost 6 bases, leaving 5 bases of the junction unmatched. In nucleotides, the CDR3 is TGTGCCAGCAGCCGACAGGGGTGGGGAAACACCATATATTTT. This gives the protein CASSRQGWGNTIYF.

The chain combines TRBV4-1 with TRBJ2-7; possibly TRBD2 for D (5 bases). CDR3 size: 15 residues. Trimming cost V 0 bases and J 4 bases, with 13 bases left between them. CDR1 and CDR2 (germline): MGHRA, YSYEKL. CDR3 nucleotide sequence: TGCGCCAGCAGCCAAGATGCCGGGATCGGATACGAGCAGTACTTC. Its translation is CASSQDAGIGYEQYF.

The chain couples TRBV11-2 to TRBJ1-6, with D unclear. V was trimmed by 1 base and J by 8 bases, leaving 6 bases between them. Germline CDR1 reads SGHAT; CDR2 reads FQNNGV. The CDR3 length is 13 residues. Here the CDR3 DNA reads TGTGCCAGCAGCTTAGGGCTAGATTCACCCCTCCACTTT. Its protein is CASSLGLDSPLHF.

The chain combines TRBV11-2 with TRBJ2-7; tentatively, D is TRBD2 (7 bases). CDR1 and CDR2 from the germline V gene are SGHAT and FQNNGV. The CDR3 contains 13 residues. Trimming cost V 5 bases and J 5 bases, with 13 bases left between them. The CDR3 nucleotides read TGTGCCAGCAGCCTACCGGGGGGCCACGAGCAGTACTTC. This sequence encodes CASSLPGGHEQYF.

The chain links TRBV5-1 to TRBJ2-5; 10 bases align to TRBD2. Germline CDR1 reads SGHRS; CDR2 reads YFSETQ. Trimming removed 9 bases from V and 5 bases from J; junction bases left unmatched: 10. There are 14 residues in the CDR3. The CDR3 DNA reads as TGCGCCACCTCGCGAGCGGGGGGGCGGGAGACCCAGTACTTC. This translates into CATSRAGGRETQYF.

The chain recombines TRBV7-9 with TRBJ2-1, with D tentatively TRBD2 (5 bases). Trimming cost V 3 bases and J 8 bases, with 14 bases left between them. The length of the CDR3 is 14 residues. The V gene's germline CDR1 is SEHNR and CDR2 FQNEAQ (reference sequence). The CDR3 here is CASSFPAGVHEQFF. As DNA, the CDR3 is TGTGCCAGCAGCTTCCCGGCCGGGGTACATGAGCAGTTCTTC.

This clone is a singleton in its sample. The V gene is TRBV5-1, the J gene TRBJ2-1, with a possible D match to TRBD2 (6 bases). The CDR3 has 14 residues. The germline V gene encodes CDR1 SGHRS and CDR2 YFSETQ. Trimming removed 0 bases from V and 9 bases from J, with 13 bases in between. CDR3 protein: CASSLEWAGSEQFF. Written as DNA, the CDR3 is TGCGCCAGCAGCTTGGAGTGGGCGGGGTCTGAGCAGTTCTTC.

This clone was counted between two and nine times. The chain joins TRBV19 to TRBJ2-7; 8 bases are shared with TRBD1. Germline loops: CDR1 LNHDA, CDR2 SQIVND (reference sequence). The CDR3 spans 13 residues. With V trimmed by 4 bases and J by 5 bases, 4 bases remained unmatched. CDR3 in amino acids: CASSRTGGNEQYF. CDR3 DNA sequence: TGTGCCAGTAGTAGAACAGGGGGGAACGAGCAGTACTTC.